A single sample gave rise to the 4 T cell receptor beta chains below, sequenced in a study of cytomegalovirus exposure and HLA in healthy donors. Use of 60 Vbeta and 13 Jbeta primers characterized the PCR. Data came from immunoSEQ multiplex PCR; TCRdb stores just in-frame clones and leaves some out. Among fewer than 120,000 clones listed, approximately 84% were seen once. Sequencing was performed on PBMCs. The source of these receptors is a man in his forties or fifties in good health and CMV-seronegative.

The genes are TRBV6-5 and TRBJ1-3; D is uncertain. The ends were cut back, 4 bases at V and 0 bases at J, with 10 bases in the middle. The CDR3 has 15 residues. Germline loops: CDR1 MNHEY, CDR2 SVGAGI. The DNA of the CDR3 is TGTGCCAGCAGTTCCACGGCGGACTCTGGAAACACCATATATTTT. Encoded protein: CASSSTADSGNTIYF.

The sample holds one count of this clone. The chain couples TRBV7-2 to TRBJ2-2; D is possibly TRBD1 (6 bases). This CDR3 comprises 17 residues. Germline-derived CDR1 and CDR2 are SGHTA and FQGNSA. The V end was cut by 2 bases, the J end by 3 bases, with 16 bases between. The CDR3 loop reads CASSLQGQGFYTGELFF. The CDR3 nucleotides read TGTGCCAGCAGCTTACAGGGGCAGGGGTTCTACACCGGGGAGCTGTTTTTT.

The chain is built from TRBV6-5 and TRBJ1-2; no definite D call. This CDR3 has 13 amino acids. The V gene's germline CDR1 is MNHEY and CDR2 SVGAGI. The V and J ends lost 2 bases and 8 bases respectively, with 12 bases between them. The CDR3 loop is CASSYAGKNGYTF. CDR3 coding DNA: TGTGCCAGCAGTTACGCGGGGAAGAACGGCTACACCTTC.

This chain uses TRBV6-1 with TRBJ1-4; 7 positions match TRBD1. From germline, CDR1 is MNHNS and CDR2 SASEGT. This CDR3 comprises 17 residues. With 1 base clipped from V and 0 bases from J, the junction kept 5 bases outside the gene matches. The CDR3 loop is CASSEGAGGATNEKLFF. CDR3 nucleotide sequence: TGTGCCAGCAGTGAAGGGGCAGGGGGTGCAACTAATGAAAAACTGTTTTTT.